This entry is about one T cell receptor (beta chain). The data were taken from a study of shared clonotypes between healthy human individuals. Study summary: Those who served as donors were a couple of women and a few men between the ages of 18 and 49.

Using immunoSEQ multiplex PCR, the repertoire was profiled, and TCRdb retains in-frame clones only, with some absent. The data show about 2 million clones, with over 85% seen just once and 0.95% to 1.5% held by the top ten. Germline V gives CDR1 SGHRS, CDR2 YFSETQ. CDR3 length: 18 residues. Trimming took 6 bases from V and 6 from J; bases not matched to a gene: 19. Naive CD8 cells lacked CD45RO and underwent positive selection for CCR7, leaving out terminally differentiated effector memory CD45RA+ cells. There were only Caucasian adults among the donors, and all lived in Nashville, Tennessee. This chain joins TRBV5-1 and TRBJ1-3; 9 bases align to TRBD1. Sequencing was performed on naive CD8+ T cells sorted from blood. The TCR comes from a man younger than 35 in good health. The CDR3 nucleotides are TGCGCCAGCAATTTCCGGGACAGGGTGAGTAACTGGGAAAACACCATATATTTT. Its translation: CASNFRDRVSNWENTIYF.